These 16 T cell receptor beta chains were all obtained from the same sample, sequenced in a study of blood T cell repertoires in COVID-19 (dated by TCRdb to the early 2020s). The library was obtained by the immunoSEQ multiplex PCR assay. This immuneACCESS table, as held by TCRdb, lists in-frame sequences with V and J called but not all clones. Of the missing ones, under half trace to an unresolved V gene in checked studies; the others have no known cause. In all, the sample holds a few hundred thousand clones, and roughly 91% of those were seen once. About 0.8% of the sample comes from the top ten. Sequenced input: peripheral blood. Receptors were obtained from a man aged 25-45 years with acute or convalescent COVID-19.

The chain combines TRBV14 with TRBJ1-1, with TRBD1 matching 10 bases. V was pared by 5 bases and J by 3 bases, with 6 bases of the junction left unmatched. The germline V gene encodes CDR1 SGHDN and CDR2 FVKESK. This CDR3 spans 15 amino acids. In nucleotides, the CDR3 is TGTGCCAGCAGCTCCCGGACAGGGGGTTACACTGAAGCTTTCTTT. Its translation: CASSSRTGGYTEAFF.

The rearrangement links TRBV5-1 to TRBJ2-7; 13 nucleotides line up with TRBD2. Germline V gene data show CDR1 as SGHRS and CDR2 as YFSETQ. With 4 bases clipped from V and 1 base from J, the junction kept 5 bases outside the gene matches. This CDR3 has 16 residues. CDR3 in DNA: TGCGCCAGCAGCCTCGGACTAGCGGGAGTTTCCTACGAGCAGTACTTC. As protein: CASSLGLAGVSYEQYF.

The J gene is TRBJ1-5, the V gene TRBV5-6, with 9 bases fitting TRBD1. The trim removed 2 bases at V and 2 bases at J, leaving 2 bases unmatched. Germline CDR1 reads SGHDT; CDR2 reads YYEEEE. The CDR3 totals 15 residues. In nucleotides, the CDR3 is TGTGCCAGCAGCTTACAGGGGGCCCGCAATCAGCCCCAGCATTTT. Its protein is CASSLQGARNQPQHF.

The V call is TRBV2, the J call TRBJ2-7; D is possibly TRBD1 (6 bases). CDR3 size: 15 residues. Germline V gives CDR1 SNHLY, CDR2 FYNNEI. V lost 9 bases to trimming and J lost 2 bases, with 20 bases between them. The CDR3 protein is CASKKNGQRTYEQYF. As DNA, the CDR3 is TGTGCCAGTAAGAAAAACGGACAGCGAACCTACGAGCAGTACTTC.

This sequence joins TRBV14 and TRBJ1-1; D perhaps matches TRBD1 (5 bases). This CDR3 has 14 residues. Trimming removed 2 bases from V and 6 bases from J, with 13 bases in between. Germline values: CDR1 SGHDN, CDR2 FVKESK. CDR3 sequence (DNA): TGTGCCAGCAGCCAAATGCAGGGAAGGGCTGAAGCTTTCTTT. Amino acids: CASSQMQGRAEAFF. The complete variable domain, with remaining parts taken from reference TRBV14 and TRBJ1-1, reads EAGVTQFPSHSVIEKGQTVTLRCDPISGHDNLYWYRRVMGKEIKFLLHFVKESKQDESGMPNNRFLAERTGGTYSTLKVQPAELEDSGVYFCASSQMQGRAEAFFGQGTRLTVV.

This clone has a handful of counts. This chain links TRBV9 with TRBJ1-2; D possibly corresponds to TRBD1 (5 bases). Trimming removed 3 bases from V and 1 base from J, with 13 bases in between. The CDR3 spans 15 residues. In germline, CDR1 is SGDLS, CDR2 YYNGEE. CDR3 protein: CASSANLGGNYGYTF. In DNA, the CDR3 is TGTGCCAGCAGCGCCAACCTCGGGGGTAACTATGGCTACACCTTC.

This clone was detected once. The chain couples TRBV6-5 to TRBJ1-3, with D hard to call. This CDR3 comprises 15 residues. Per the germline V gene, CDR1 is MNHEY and CDR2 is SVGAGI. V dropped 10 bases and J dropped 4 bases, with 20 bases sitting between them. The CDR3: CATLISPELGNTIYF. Written as DNA, the CDR3 is TGTGCCACCCTTATCAGCCCCGAACTAGGAAACACCATATATTTT.

J is TRBJ1-2 and V is TRBV4-2, with D possibly matching TRBD1 (5 bases). V dropped 2 bases and J dropped 10 bases, with 11 bases sitting between them. Germline V gene data show CDR1 as LGHNA and CDR2 as YNFKEQ. The CDR3 sequence is 12 residues long. The CDR3 loop is CASSQREQAYTF. The CDR3 bases are TGTGCCAGCAGCCAAAGGGAACAGGCCTACACCTTC.

The chain links TRBV18 to TRBJ2-2; weak D call: TRBD1 (6 bases). V was pared by 2 bases and J by 6 bases, with 13 bases between. The CDR3 is made up of 15 amino acids. Germline-derived CDR1 and CDR2 are KGHSH and LQKENI. CDR3 residues: CASSPNSQGSGELFF. In DNA, the CDR3 is TGTGCCAGCTCACCAAATTCACAGGGATCCGGGGAGCTGTTTTTT.

The chain links TRBV10-3 to TRBJ1-5; maybe TRBD1 (6 bases). CDR1 and CDR2 (germline): ENHRY, SYGVKD. CDR3 size: 13 residues. V was trimmed by 6 bases and J by 3 bases, leaving 9 bases between them. The CDR3 protein is CAISRDTNQPQHF. For the CDR3, the DNA is TGTGCCATCAGCCGGGACACCAATCAGCCCCAGCATTTT.

The CDR3, as DNA: TGTGCCAGCAGCGTCGGGGGGGGCACAGATACGCAGTATTTT. It codes for CASSVGGGTDTQYF. V is TRBV7-2 and J is TRBJ2-3; TRBD2 matches 8 bases. CDR1 SGHTA and CDR2 FQGNSA come from the germline V gene. The V gene end was trimmed by 5 bases and the J gene end by 1 base; junction bases not matched to a gene: 2. This CDR3 has 14 amino acids. Full variable domain (missing parts from reference TRBV7-2 and TRBJ2-3): GAGVSQSPSNKVTEKGKDVELRCDPISGHTALYWYRQSLGQGLEFLIYFQGNSAPDKSGLPSDRFSAERTGGSVSTLTIQRTQQEDSAVYLCASSVGGGTDTQYFGPGTRLTVL.

CDR3: CASSISDSLAKNIQYF. The CDR3 nucleotides read TGTGCCAGCAGTATTTCGGACAGTCTAGCCAAAAACATTCAGTACTTC. This chain links TRBV28 with TRBJ2-4, with a weak D call TRBD1 (6 bases). CDR1 and CDR2 from the germline V gene are MDHEN and SYDVKM. V was cut by 5 bases and J by 0 bases, with 14 bases left in between. CDR3 length equals 16 residues.

The rearrangement links TRBV5-1 to TRBJ2-5, with 7 bases lining up with TRBD1. The CDR3 totals 18 residues. CDR1 and CDR2 (germline): SGHRS, YFSETQ. With 1 base clipped from V and 5 bases from J, the junction kept 17 bases outside the gene matches. CDR3 amino acids: CASSLWDSLDFEGETQYF. CDR3 sequence (DNA): TGCGCCAGCAGCTTGTGGGACAGTTTGGATTTTGAGGGGGAGACCCAGTACTTC. The full variable domain, with the rest looked up from reference TRBV5-1 and TRBJ2-5, is KAGVTQTPRYLIKTRGQQVTLSCSPISGHRSVSWYQQTPGQGLQFLFEYFSETQRNKGNFPGRFSGRQFSNSRSEMNVSTLELGDSALYLCASSLWDSLDFEGETQYFGPGTRLLVL.

CDR3 bases: TGTGCCAGCAGTACCCTACCGATACAGAGGGTTTCACCCCTCCACTTT. Its translation is CASSTLPIQRVSPLHF. This sequence joins TRBV28 and TRBJ1-6; no definite D call. The V gene lost 5 bases and the J gene lost 9 bases, with 20 bases spanning the gap. Germline lookup yields CDR1 MDHEN and CDR2 SYDVKM. The CDR3 is 16 residues long.

A few counts support this clone. The V and J genes are TRBV6-5 and TRBJ1-4; 10 nucleotides match TRBD1. In germline, CDR1 is MNHEY, CDR2 SVGAGI. This CDR3 has 14 residues. With V trimmed by 5 bases and J by 7 bases, 4 bases remained unmatched. The CDR3, as DNA: TGTGCCAGCAGTCGGGACAGGGGAAGTGAAAAACTGTTTTTT. Protein: CASSRDRGSEKLFF.

The chain has TRBV27 and TRBJ2-3, with TRBD2 as a possible D gene (5 bases). CDR1 and CDR2 from the germline V gene are MNHEY and SMNVEV (reference sequence). V lost 7 bases and J 4 bases, leaving 12 bases between the germline ends. The CDR3 consists of 13 residues. Written as DNA, the CDR3 is TGTGCCAGCACCTCCTCCGGGGCAGATACGCAGTATTTT. This translates into CASTSSGADTQYF.